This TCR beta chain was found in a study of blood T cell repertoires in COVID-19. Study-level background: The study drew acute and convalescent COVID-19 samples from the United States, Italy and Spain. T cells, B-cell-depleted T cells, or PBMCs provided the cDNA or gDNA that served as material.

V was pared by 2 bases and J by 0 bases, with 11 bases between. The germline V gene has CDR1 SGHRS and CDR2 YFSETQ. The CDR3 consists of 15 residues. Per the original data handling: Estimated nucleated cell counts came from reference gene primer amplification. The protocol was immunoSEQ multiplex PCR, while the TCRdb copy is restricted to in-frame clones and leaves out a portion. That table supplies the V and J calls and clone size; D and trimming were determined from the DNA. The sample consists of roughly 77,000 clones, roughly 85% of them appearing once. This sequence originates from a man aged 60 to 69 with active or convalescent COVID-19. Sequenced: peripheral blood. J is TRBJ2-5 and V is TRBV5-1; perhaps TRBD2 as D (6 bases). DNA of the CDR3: TGCGCCAGCAGCTTCGGACTAACGTACCAAGAGACCCAGTACTTC. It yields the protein CASSFGLTYQETQYF.